Below, 26 T cell receptor beta chains from the same sample are listed, as sequenced in a study of PD-L1 blockade in urothelial cancer. TCRdb's table, derived via immunoSEQ multiplex PCR, lists solely in-frame clones and lacks some. The sample lists about 81,000 clones; more than 70% were seen once. Noted time point: pretreatment peripheral blood. The material was PBMCs, obtained around atezolizumab (anti-PD-L1) treatment. The receptors derive from a woman over 75 with urothelial cancer.

This clone appeared a single time. The V call is TRBV30, the J call TRBJ1-4, with 9 positions matching TRBD1. Germline CDR1 is GTSNPN and CDR2 is SVGIG (reference sequence). The CDR3 covers 14 residues. The trim removed 3 bases at V and 8 bases at J, leaving 7 bases unmatched. CDR3 in amino acids: CAWSRDREEEKLFF. CDR3 sequence (DNA): TGTGCCTGGAGCCGGGACAGGGAGGAGGAAAAACTGTTTTTT.

This chain uses TRBV19 with TRBJ1-1; 7 nucleotides agree with TRBD1. V dropped 3 bases and J dropped 1; count of bases not matched to a gene: 11. The CDR3 contains 17 residues. Germline-derived CDR1 and CDR2 are LNHDA and SQIVND (reference sequence). CDR3: CASSIMYGTAPNTEAFF. DNA for the CDR3: TGTGCCAGTAGTATTATGTACGGGACAGCCCCGAACACTGAAGCTTTCTTT.

The chain employs TRBV9 and TRBJ2-7, with 10 nucleotides matching TRBD2. V lost 0 bases, J lost 0 bases, and 0 bases stayed unmatched. The CDR3 runs to 15 residues. Germline CDR1 and CDR2: SGDLS and YYNGEE. CDR3 loop: CASSVGLAGSYEQYF. CDR3 nucleotide sequence: TGTGCCAGCAGCGTAGGACTAGCGGGCTCCTACGAGCAGTACTTC.

V usage is TRBV5-1 and J usage is TRBJ2-7, with TRBD1 identical over 10 bases. This CDR3 is 15 amino acids long. V shed 0 bases and J 6 bases; nucleotides not matched to a gene: 6. Germline V lookup: CDR1 SGHRS, CDR2 YFSETQ. CDR3 amino acids: CASSLGTGGRGEQYF. CDR3 DNA sequence: TGCGCCAGCAGCTTGGGGACAGGGGGAAGAGGCGAGCAGTACTTC. Full variable domain (outside the CDR3, taken from reference TRBV5-1 and TRBJ2-7): KAGVTQTPRYLIKTRGQQVTLSCSPISGHRSVSWYQQTPGQGLQFLFEYFSETQRNKGNFPGRFSGRQFSNSRSEMNVSTLELGDSALYLCASSLGTGGRGEQYFGPGTRLTVT.

CDR3 in amino acids: CASSGTSGHTDTQYF. The DNA for the CDR3 is TGCGCCAGCAGCGGGACTAGCGGCCACACAGATACGCAGTATTTT. V is TRBV5-1 and J is TRBJ2-3, with 11 bases that match TRBD2. Germline-derived CDR1 and CDR2 are SGHRS and YFSETQ. The CDR3 is made up of 15 amino acids. V lost 4 bases, J lost 2 bases, and 3 bases stayed unmatched.

J is TRBJ1-5 and V is TRBV28; 8 positions match TRBD1. Germline CDR1 MDHEN, CDR2 SYDVKM. V lost 2 bases, J lost 3 bases, and 6 bases stayed unmatched. This CDR3 is 16 amino acids long. The CDR3 spells CASSLVTGGNNQPQHF. Here the CDR3 DNA reads TGTGCCAGCAGTTTAGTCACAGGGGGTAACAATCAGCCCCAGCATTTT.

This rearrangement joins TRBV28 to TRBJ2-2; TRBD2 matches at 9 bases. The V and J ends lost 7 bases and 7 bases, in that order; junction bases with no gene match: 7. The germline V gene has CDR1 MDHEN and CDR2 SYDVKM. The CDR3 loop spans 14 amino acids. CDR3 nucleotides: TGTGCCAGCACTAGCGGGAATCGTAACGGGGAGCTGTTTTTT. Amino acid sequence: CASTSGNRNGELFF.

This chain joins TRBV9 and TRBJ2-3; TRBD2 matches at 9 bases. The V segment lost 0 bases and the J segment 6 bases; nucleotides outside the gene matches: 5. This CDR3 region has 15 residues. The germline gives CDR1 SGDLS, CDR2 YYNGEE. Here the CDR3 DNA reads TGTGCCAGCAGCGTAGTAGCGGGAGCCCCGGATACGCAGTATTTT. It encodes CASSVVAGAPDTQYF.

The chain employs TRBV6-1 and TRBJ1-1; TRBD1 matches at 8 bases. Germline lookup yields CDR1 MNHNS and CDR2 SASEGT. V was pared by 4 bases and J by 4 bases, with 5 bases of the junction left unmatched. The CDR3 is made up of 14 amino acids. The CDR3 nucleotides read TGTGCCAGCAGTGCAGAGACAGGGGTCACTGAAGCTTTCTTT. Protein sequence: CASSAETGVTEAFF.

The chain carries TRBV30 and TRBJ1-3; no reliable D call. The CDR3 covers 13 residues. V was shortened by 5 bases and J by 5 bases, with 13 bases between the two germline ends. Germline CDR1 and CDR2: GTSNPN and SVGIG (reference sequence). The CDR3 coding sequence is TGTGCCTGGGGCGGGCAGGACCGAAACACCATATATTTT. Protein sequence: CAWGGQDRNTIYF. Drawing the rest from reference TRBV30 and TRBJ1-3, the complete variable domain is SQTIHQWPATLVQPVGSPLSLECTVEGTSNPNLYWYRQAAGRGLQLLFYSVGIGQISSEVPQNLSASRPQDRQFILSSKKLLLSDSGFYLCAWGGQDRNTIYFGEGSWLTVV.

The CDR3, as DNA: TGTGCCAGCAGCGCTAGTTCACCCGCCTACAATGAGCAGTTCTTC. As protein: CASSASSPAYNEQFF. The chain combines TRBV7-2 with TRBJ2-1; no reliable D call. CDR1 is SGHTA and CDR2 is FQGNSA in the germline V gene. V lost 5 bases to trimming and J lost 2 bases, with 13 bases between them. This CDR3 has 15 residues.

The chain uses TRBV5-4 and TRBJ2-7; 12 positions match TRBD2. This CDR3 has 15 amino acids. Per germline, CDR1 SGHNT and CDR2 YYREEE (reference sequence). With 4 bases clipped from V and 2 bases from J, the junction kept 4 bases outside the gene matches. CDR3 in amino acids: CASSVTSGGTYEQYF. The DNA for the CDR3 is TGTGCCAGCAGCGTGACTAGCGGGGGTACCTACGAGCAGTACTTC.

The gene calls are TRBV7-2 and TRBJ1-5; D possibly corresponds to TRBD1 (5 bases). The V gene's germline CDR1 is SGHTA and CDR2 FQGNSA. The CDR3 is 16 residues long. Trimming took off 3 bases at V and 4 bases at J, with 16 bases between the two ends. CDR3 nucleotide sequence: TGTGCCAGCAGCTTGGGCAGGGTGGGTCATAATCAGCCCCAGCATTTT. This encodes CASSLGRVGHNQPQHF.

The rearrangement links TRBV6-1 to TRBJ2-7; 10 positions match TRBD2. This CDR3 contains 16 residues. V was clipped by 1 base and J by 3 bases; unmatched bases: 6. Germline V CDR1 and CDR2: MNHNS, SASEGT. In DNA form, the CDR3 reads TGTGCCAGCAGTGAAGGGGCACTAGCGGGATTCTACGAGCAGTACTTC. This encodes CASSEGALAGFYEQYF.

This clone occurred many times. The chain couples TRBV2 to TRBJ1-4, with 8 positions matching TRBD1. The CDR3 is made up of 17 amino acids. The J segment lost 0 bases and the V segment lost 6 bases, leaving 9 bases of the junction unmatched. Germline loops: CDR1 SNHLY, CDR2 FYNNEI. The chain's CDR3 is CASRVGQGYATNEKLFF. CDR3 coding DNA: TGTGCCAGCAGGGTTGGACAGGGATACGCAACTAATGAAAAACTGTTTTTT.

The chain is built from TRBV12-5 and TRBJ2-7; TRBD2 might be the D (6 bases). Germline V lookup: CDR1 LGHNT, CDR2 FRNRAP. The CDR3 extends over 13 amino acids. Trimming cost V 5 bases and J 4 bases, with 12 bases left between them. The CDR3 region has the DNA TGTGCTAGTGGTCTGGACGGGACTTACGAGCAGTACTTC. This codes for CASGLDGTYEQYF.

The CDR3 loop reads CASGVWGYGYTF. The CDR3 DNA reads TGTGCCTCCGGGGTTTGGGGCTATGGCTACACCTTC. The chain combines TRBV27 with TRBJ1-2, with no clear D. Per the germline V gene, CDR1 is MNHEY and CDR2 is SMNVEV (reference sequence). Trimming removed 11 bases at V and 4 bases at J, with 14 bases between. The CDR3 contains 12 residues.

This chain uses TRBV25-1 with TRBJ1-1; 9 bases fit TRBD1. CDR3 length: 15 residues. V shed 4 bases and J 0 bases; nucleotides not matched to a gene: 3. From germline, CDR1 is MGHDK and CDR2 SYGVNS. The CDR3 is CASSGTGDMNTEAFF. The CDR3 DNA reads TGTGCCAGCAGTGGGACAGGGGACATGAACACTGAAGCTTTCTTT.

The CDR3: CASSESGVYNEQFF. DNA of the CDR3: TGTGCCAGCAGTGAGAGCGGAGTTTACAATGAGCAGTTCTTC. The chain recombines TRBV28 with TRBJ2-1, with a tentative D call TRBD2 (5 bases). Per germline, CDR1 MDHEN and CDR2 SYDVKM. The CDR3 has 14 residues. Trimming left V 5 bases short and J 4 bases short, with 12 bases between.

The chain recombines TRBV2 with TRBJ1-1; 8 bases match TRBD1. The CDR3 covers 15 residues. V shed 6 bases, J shed 2 bases, and the junction held 8 bases outside the gene matches. Germline CDR1 SNHLY, CDR2 FYNNEI. The CDR3 reads CASRDDRGGNTEAFF. The CDR3 region has the DNA TGTGCCAGCAGGGATGACAGGGGCGGCAACACTGAAGCTTTCTTT.

This clone is a singleton in its sample. The rearrangement links TRBV15 to TRBJ2-1, with D perhaps matching TRBD1 (5 bases). CDR1 is LNHNV, CDR2 YYDKDF, per germline (reference sequence). Trimming left V 5 bases short and J 0 bases short, with 11 bases between. CDR3 length: 15 amino acids. DNA for the CDR3: TGTGCCACCAGCTCGGACAAAAGCTCCTACAATGAGCAGTTCTTC. It codes for CATSSDKSSYNEQFF.

This clone was counted once. V is TRBV2 and J is TRBJ2-7, with D possibly TRBD2 on 5 matching bases. The V end lost 4 bases, the J end lost 2 bases, and 9 bases lay between the germline ends. This CDR3 comprises 13 residues. Germline CDR1 SNHLY, CDR2 FYNNEI. The CDR3 region has the DNA TGTGCCAGCAGTGGGACTTTTACCTACGAGCAGTACTTC. Its translation is CASSGTFTYEQYF.

Only one count was recorded for this clone. The J gene is TRBJ1-1, the V gene TRBV6-5, with unresolved D. The CDR3 is made up of 16 amino acids. The V gene's germline CDR1 is MNHEY and CDR2 SVGAGI. Trimming removed 0 bases from V and 0 bases from J, with 11 bases in between. The CDR3 region is CASSYSLVTLNTEAFF. The CDR3 DNA reads as TGTGCCAGCAGTTACTCCCTCGTAACTCTGAACACTGAAGCTTTCTTT.

The rearrangement links TRBV5-8 to TRBJ1-2, with 9 bases aligning to TRBD1. Germline CDR1 SGHTS, CDR2 YDEGEE. The CDR3 covers 16 residues. J was trimmed by 4 bases and V by 4 bases; bases with no gene match: 11. The CDR3 DNA follows: TGTGCCAGCAGCCCCGAAGGACTGACAGGGGGCTATGGCTACACCTTC. Residues: CASSPEGLTGGYGYTF.

The chain employs TRBV7-9 and TRBJ2-3, with a weak D call TRBD2 (6 bases). This CDR3 is 16 amino acids long. Germline-derived CDR1 and CDR2 are SEHNR and FQNEAQ (reference sequence). Trimming stripped 5 bases from V and 2 bases from J, with 17 bases between. CDR3 amino acids: CASSPPGERPTDTQYF. In DNA form, the CDR3 reads TGTGCCAGCAGCCCCCCGGGGGAACGACCCACAGATACGCAGTATTTT.

DNA of the CDR3: TGCGCCAGCAGTGAGGGACTAGCGGGAGCGTCGGGCAATGAGCAGTTCTTC. Translated: CASSEGLAGASGNEQFF. The chain recombines TRBV10-1 with TRBJ2-1, with 13 bases fitting TRBD2. The CDR3 is 17 residues long. Per the germline V gene, CDR1 is WNHNN and CDR2 is SYGVQD (reference sequence). The V gene end was trimmed by 2 bases and the J gene end by 6 bases; junction bases not matched to a gene: 7.